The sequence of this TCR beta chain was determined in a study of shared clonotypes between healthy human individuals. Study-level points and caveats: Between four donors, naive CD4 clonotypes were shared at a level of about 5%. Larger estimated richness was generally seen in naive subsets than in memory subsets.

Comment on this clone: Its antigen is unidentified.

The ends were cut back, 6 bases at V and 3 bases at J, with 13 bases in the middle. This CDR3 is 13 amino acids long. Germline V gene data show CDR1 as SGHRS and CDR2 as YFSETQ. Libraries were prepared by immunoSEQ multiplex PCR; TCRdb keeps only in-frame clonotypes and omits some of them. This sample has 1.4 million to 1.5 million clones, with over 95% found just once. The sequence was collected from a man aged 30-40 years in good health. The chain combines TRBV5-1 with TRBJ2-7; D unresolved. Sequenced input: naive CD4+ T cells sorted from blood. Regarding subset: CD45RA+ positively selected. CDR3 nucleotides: TGCGCCAGCAAAGGTGAAGCTTACTACGAGCAGTACTTC. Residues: CASKGEAYYEQYF.